The source of this T cell receptor (beta chain) is a study of blood T cells in healthy people across ages. No fewer than 5.5 micrograms of total RNA were isolated from every sample. Study results and caveats: The lack of PBMC sorting stopped any conclusive naive versus antigen-experienced comparison.

Deletions cut 2 bases from V and 2 bases from J, with 15 bases between. This CDR3 spans 16 amino acids. Alongside a J-beta primer mix, a sample-barcoded 5' primer served in a second PCR lasting about 7 to 11 cycles. TCRdb processed the 5' RACE reads anew with MiXCR; each CDR3 protein has one entry. The sample gives 1.5 million to 2 million distinct CDR3 sequences, around half of which show up once; approximately 2.1% is in the top ten. Note on this clonotype: Its antigen is still unknown.

This clonotype originated in a woman in her forties in good health. The material sequenced was blood. The J gene is TRBJ2-5, the V gene TRBV12-3 or TRBV12-4; weak D call: TRBD2 (6 bases). The CDR3: CASSLTNSGRQETQYF. The CDR3 DNA sequence: TGTGCCAGCAGTTTAACGAACAGCGGGCGACAAGAGACCCAGTACTTC.